This TCR beta chain comes out of a study of blood T cell repertoires in COVID-19. Across the study: Samples taken during acute and convalescent COVID-19 were collected in the United States, Italy and Spain. Sample material is recorded as cDNA or gDNA derived from T cells, B-cell-depleted T cells, or PBMCs.

CDR1 and CDR2 from the germline V gene are LNHDA and SQIVND (reference sequence). This CDR3 contains 17 residues. V was cut by 6 bases and J by 0 bases, with 18 bases left in between. Original data processing: Reference gene primer amplification in the assay estimated nucleated cell counts. Data came from immunoSEQ multiplex PCR; TCRdb stores just in-frame clones and leaves some out. That table is the source of V, J and clone size, and D and trimming were worked out from the DNA. The top ten hold roughly 1.3% of the sample, which has approximately 52,000 clones, about 88% seen once. The sample consisted of peripheral blood. The gene calls are TRBV19 and TRBJ1-3; D is uncertain. This clonotype was sampled from a man aged 55 to 69 with acute or convalescent COVID-19. The CDR3 nucleotides read TGTGCCAGTAGGGACTCAATATCCGAACGCTCTGGAAACACCATATATTTT. This translates into CASRDSISERSGNTIYF.